Below are 18 T cell receptor beta chains sequenced from a single sample in a study of T cell responses to AZD1222 COVID-19 vaccine. The method was immunoSEQ multiplex PCR; TCRdb's version includes in-frame clones alone and lacks a portion of them. The table shows about 140,000 clones, with around 90% occurring only once. The specimen comprised peripheral blood, sampled 28 days after the second AZD1222 dose. The receptors originated from an adult who received the AZD1222 COVID-19 vaccine.

The V gene is TRBV21-1, the J gene TRBJ1-1; the table's D call TRBD1 went unverified against the DNA. TRBV21-1 is given as a pseudogene. The CDR3 extends over 15 amino acids. The CDR3 region has the DNA TGTGCCAGCAGCAATAGAGGACAGCAGAACACTGAAGCTTTCTTT. Amino acids: CASSNRGQQNTEAFF.

The rearrangement links TRBV11-3 to TRBJ2-1; D tentatively fits TRBD1 or TRBD2 (5 bases each). CDR3 length: 13 amino acids. V was cut by 1 base and J by 10 bases, with 11 bases left in between. Germline V gene lookup returns CDR1 SGHNT and CDR2 YENEEA. The CDR3 bases are TGTGCCAGCAGCTTAGGGGGCCAGCGGGAGCAGTTCTTC. The encoded protein is CASSLGGQREQFF.

This chain connects TRBV30 to TRBJ1-4; D is unresolved. Looked up from germline, CDR1 is GTSNPN and CDR2 is SVGIG (reference sequence). Trimming cost V 4 bases and J 8 bases, with 20 bases left between them. CDR3 length: 15 residues. This CDR3 reads CAWTPTKGSGEKLFF. The CDR3 nucleotides are TGTGCCTGGACCCCTACAAAAGGTAGCGGGGAAAAACTGTTTTTT.

The chain uses TRBV6-5 and TRBJ2-1; 8 nucleotides match TRBD2. Germline CDR1 reads MNHEY; CDR2 reads SVGAGI. V trimming: 1 base; J trimming: 5 bases; junction bases outside the gene matches: 4. The CDR3 sequence is 15 residues long. The CDR3 region is CASSYYRLANNEQFF. CDR3 sequence (DNA): TGTGCCAGCAGTTACTACCGACTAGCGAACAATGAGCAGTTCTTC.

CDR3 bases: TGTGCCAGCAGCTCGACAGGGGCTGGAGAGACCCAGTACTTC. It codes for CASSSTGAGETQYF. J is TRBJ2-5 and V is TRBV7-2, with 8 nucleotides matching TRBD1. CDR1 and CDR2 from the germline V gene are SGHTA and FQGNSA. The CDR3 extends over 14 amino acids. V shed 4 bases, J shed 4 bases, and the junction held 5 bases outside the gene matches.

The chain carries TRBV15 and TRBJ1-4; 8 nucleotides align to TRBD1. The ends lost 4 bases at V and 1 base at J; junction bases unmatched: 11. Germline assignment: CDR1 LNHNV and CDR2 YYDKDF (reference sequence). This CDR3 region has 18 residues. For the CDR3, the DNA is TGTGCCACCAGCACCCTTCGATCACAGGGGGAAACTAATGAAAAACTGTTTTTT. It specifies CATSTLRSQGETNEKLFF.

This rearrangement joins TRBV5-1 to TRBJ2-7, with 12 bases lining up with TRBD1. The CDR3 runs to 15 residues. V trimming: 5 bases; J trimming: 7 bases; junction bases outside the gene matches: 10. Germline V gene data show CDR1 as SGHRS and CDR2 as YFSETQ. The CDR3 DNA reads as TGCGCCAGCAGTTTCTACCGGGACAGGGGGCCAGAGCAGTACTTC. It yields the protein CASSFYRDRGPEQYF.

The genes are TRBV19 and TRBJ1-4; D not resolved. Between the trimmed V and J ends, which lost 2 bases and 5 bases, there was a span of 9 bases. There are 14 residues in the CDR3. Germline CDR1 is LNHDA and CDR2 is SQIVND (reference sequence). This chain's CDR3 is CASSIRTANEKLFF. The DNA for the CDR3 is TGTGCCAGTAGTATACGCACCGCCAATGAAAAACTGTTTTTT.

The chain links TRBV28 to TRBJ2-2; TRBD1 aligns across 8 bases. The ends lost 5 bases at V and 7 bases at J; junction bases unmatched: 6. Germline CDR1 is MDHEN and CDR2 is SYDVKM. The length of the CDR3 is 14 residues. CDR3 loop: CASSAPQGGGELFF. The CDR3 nucleotides are TGTGCCAGCAGTGCTCCACAGGGGGGCGGGGAGCTGTTTTTT.

The rearrangement uses TRBV6-5 and TRBJ2-5; D might be TRBD1 (8 bases). CDR3 size: 15 residues. The germline CDR1 and CDR2 sequences are MNHEY and SVGAGI. Between the trimmed V and J ends, which lost 6 bases and 4 bases, there was a span of 18 bases. CDR3 in DNA: TGTGCCAGCAGCTCTTCAGGGGGCGGGGGAGAGACCCAGTACTTC. This codes for CASSSSGGGGETQYF.

The V call is TRBV6-2 or TRBV6-3, the J call TRBJ2-2; D possibly corresponds to TRBD2 (5 bases). The germline V gene encodes CDR1 MNHEY and CDR2 SVGEGT. The CDR3 is 12 amino acids. With 6 bases removed from V and 6 bases from J, the gap between germline ends came to 8 bases. The CDR3 DNA is TGTGCCAGCAGCCAGAGGGCCGGGGAGCTGTTTTTT. This translates into CASSQRAGELFF.

The chain is built from TRBV10-3 and TRBJ1-1, with 8 bases lining up with TRBD1. Trimming at V came to 7 bases and at J to 0 bases, leaving 4 bases not matched to a gene. CDR1 and CDR2 from the germline V gene are ENHRY and SYGVKD. This CDR3 spans 14 amino acids. DNA for the CDR3: TGTGCCATCAAAGGGACAGGCTTGAACACTGAAGCTTTCTTT. Residues: CAIKGTGLNTEAFF.

This clone was counted once. The J gene is TRBJ1-5, the V gene TRBV11-3, with TRBD1 matching 7 bases. Germline loops: CDR1 SGHNT, CDR2 YENEEA. Losses at the gene ends were 7 bases for V and 6 bases for J; bases not matched to a gene: 12. This CDR3 region has 15 residues. CDR3 sequence: CASTHAGGRRQPQHF. CDR3 coding DNA: TGTGCCAGCACCCATGCAGGGGGAAGGCGTCAGCCCCAGCATTTT.

V gene TRBV7-2 combines with J gene TRBJ2-7; TRBD1 matches at 11 bases. The V and J ends lost 5 bases and 6 bases, in that order; junction bases with no gene match: 9. CDR1 SGHTA and CDR2 FQGNSA come from the germline V gene. This CDR3 has 15 residues. In DNA form, the CDR3 reads TGTGCCAGCAGCCAAACCGGGACAGGGGGAGGCGAGCAGTACTTC. Protein sequence: CASSQTGTGGGEQYF. Combining the CDR3 with reference TRBV7-2 and TRBJ2-7 gives the whole variable domain GAGVSQSPSNKVTEKGKDVELRCDPISGHTALYWYRQSLGQGLEFLIYFQGNSAPDKSGLPSDRFSAERTGGSVSTLTIQRTQQEDSAVYLCASSQTGTGGGEQYFGPGTRLTVT.

The chain joins TRBV28 to TRBJ1-3; possible D gene TRBD1, 5 bases. CDR1 and CDR2 from the germline V gene are MDHEN and SYDVKM. The CDR3 runs to 17 residues. V was trimmed by 1 base and J by 0 bases, leaving 13 bases between them. DNA of the CDR3: TGTGCCAGCAGTTTATCGCAGGGTCACAGCTCTGGAAACACCATATATTTT. Its protein is CASSLSQGHSSGNTIYF.

The genes are TRBV29-1 and TRBJ2-7, with D possibly being TRBD1 (6 bases). Per the germline V gene, CDR1 is SQVTM and CDR2 is ANQGSEA. The CDR3 contains 12 residues. The V end lost 5 bases, the J end lost 4 bases, and 12 bases lay between the germline ends. CDR3 bases: TGCAGCGTTAAGGGACAATTTTACGAGCAGTACTTC. Its translation is CSVKGQFYEQYF.

The chain links TRBV7-9 to TRBJ2-7; TRBD2 matches 8 bases. Germline loops: CDR1 SEHNR, CDR2 FQNEAQ (reference sequence). This CDR3 comprises 15 residues. The junction had 10 bases not matched to a gene; V was cut back by 5 bases and J by 4 bases. The CDR3 DNA reads as TGTGCCAGCAGCGACATCCGGGGGGGCAATTACGAGCAGTACTTC. Translating it yields CASSDIRGGNYEQYF.

The V gene is TRBV19, the J gene TRBJ2-2; weak D call: TRBD2 (5 bases). The V gene lost 10 bases and the J gene lost 3 bases, with 15 bases spanning the gap. Germline assignment: CDR1 LNHDA and CDR2 SQIVND (reference sequence). The CDR3 has 14 residues. The CDR3 bases are TGTGCCACCACACTAGAGGCGTACACCGGGGAGCTGTTTTTT. This codes for CATTLEAYTGELFF.